One and the same sample provided the 5 T cell receptor beta chains below, sequenced in a study of blood T cells in healthy people across ages. Next came a second PCR, run for about 6 to 12 cycles, which used a sample-barcoded 5' primer along with a J-beta primer mix. TCRdb passed the 5' RACE reads through MiXCR, listing each CDR3 protein once. The sample carries about 780,000 distinct CDR3 sequences, 35% to 60% recorded once. The sequencing input was blood. These receptors were obtained from an elderly man in good health.

This clonotype occurred a few times. The chain has TRBV20-1 and TRBJ2-5; D possibly corresponds to TRBD1 (6 bases). Gene TRBJ2-7 matches the end of the DNA better, so the J call may be wrong. This CDR3 is built from 13 residues. Germline CDR1 DFQATT, CDR2 SNEGSKA (reference sequence). The DNA of the CDR3 is TGCAGTGGGAAACAGGGTTCTTCGTGCGAGCAGTACTTC. Translating it yields CSGKQGSSCEQYF.

The sample holds many counts of this clonotype. The chain joins TRBV28 to TRBJ2-7; 11 nucleotides align to TRBD1. CDR1 is MDHEN, CDR2 SYDVKM, per germline. This CDR3 is 15 amino acids long. The V and J ends lost 6 bases and 7 bases, in that order; junction bases with no gene match: 11. The CDR3 coding sequence is TGTGCCAGCAGCCTGGACAGGGGGCTATTTGGGGAGCAGTACTTC. This encodes CASSLDRGLFGEQYF.

This rearrangement joins TRBV6-1 to TRBJ2-3; D call uncertain. The CDR3 is 14 residues long. Germline values: CDR1 MNHNS, CDR2 SASEGT. Trimming stripped 4 bases from V and 2 bases from J, with 10 bases between. The CDR3 reads CASSVNFPTDTQYF. CDR3 nucleotides: TGTGCCAGCAGTGTGAACTTCCCCACAGATACGCAGTATTTT.

This rearrangement joins TRBV11-2 to TRBJ2-5; D ambiguous. The CDR3 runs 14 residues. Germline loops: CDR1 SGHAT, CDR2 FQNNGV. Trimming shortened V by 2 bases and J by 2 bases, and 9 bases separated the two germline ends. The CDR3 DNA reads TGTGCCAGCAGCTTAAGTAGTAGTCAAGAGACCCAGTACTTC. Its translation is CASSLSSSQETQYF.

This clonotype was seen a handful of times. The junction shows a germline mismatch at one end, possibly a read error. The genes are TRBV20-1 and TRBJ2-1; 12 bases agree with TRBD2. There are 16 residues in the CDR3. CDR1 is DFQATT, CDR2 SNEGSKA, per germline (reference sequence). The CDR3 nucleotides are TGCGGTGCTCCAAAGCCGACTAGCGGGAGTGGAAATGAGCAGTTCTTC. This sequence encodes CGAPKPTSGSGNEQFF.